These 10 T cell receptor beta chains were all obtained from the same sample, sequenced in a study of cytomegalovirus exposure and HLA in healthy donors. A multiplex PCR was run with 60 Vbeta primers and 13 Jbeta primers. The table came from immunoSEQ multiplex PCR; TCRdb's copy has only in-frame clones and leaves some out. The data contain 95,000 to 150,000 clones, about 62% of them singletons. The sequencing input was PBMCs. These receptors came from a woman in her 40s in good health and CMV-seropositive.

Only one count was recorded for this clone. The rearrangement links TRBV7-8 to TRBJ2-1; 10 bases map to TRBD2. Germline-derived CDR1 and CDR2 are SGHVS and FQNEAQ. There are 20 residues in the CDR3. Trimming removed 0 bases from V and 9 bases from J; junction bases left unmatched: 20. CDR3 sequence reads: CASSLALEGLAGALHAEQFF. CDR3 DNA: TGTGCCAGCAGCTTAGCGCTCGAGGGTCTAGCGGGAGCATTGCACGCTGAGCAGTTCTTC.

The chain is built from TRBV28 and TRBJ1-1; 7 bases agree with TRBD1. In germline, CDR1 is MDHEN, CDR2 SYDVKM. The CDR3 runs to 13 residues. V lost 9 bases to trimming and J lost 5 bases; unmatched junction nucleotides: 9. The CDR3 is CARKTGYSTEAFF. In DNA, the CDR3 is TGTGCCAGAAAGACAGGGTATTCTACTGAAGCTTTCTTT.

The rearrangement uses TRBV6-1 and TRBJ2-1; 7 nucleotides agree with TRBD2. J was trimmed by 6 bases and V by 4 bases; bases with no gene match: 6. There are 14 residues in the CDR3. The germline CDR1 and CDR2 sequences are MNHNS and SASEGT. The CDR3 sequence is CASSGTGGGNEQFF. CDR3 coding DNA: TGTGCCAGCAGTGGAACGGGAGGAGGCAATGAGCAGTTCTTC.

This clone was picked up a small number of times. V and J are TRBV5-4 and TRBJ2-3; D possibly corresponds to TRBD2 (5 bases). The CDR3 has 14 residues. V was shortened by 5 bases and J by 1 base, with 11 bases between the two germline ends. Germline loops: CDR1 SGHNT, CDR2 YYREEE (reference sequence). CDR3 sequence: CASSSNGGTDTQYF. The DNA for the CDR3 is TGTGCCAGCAGTTCCAACGGGGGCACAGATACGCAGTATTTT.

The chain carries TRBV13 and TRBJ1-1; 7 nucleotides line up with TRBD1. The CDR3 runs to 13 residues. CDR1 and CDR2 (germline): PRHDT, FYEKMQ (reference sequence). Germline trimming cut 5 bases from V and 4 bases from J; bases unmatched to any gene: 4. CDR3 bases: TGTGCCAGCAGCATATACAGGGGCACTGAAGCTTTCTTT. Residues: CASSIYRGTEAFF.

The V call is TRBV10-3, the J call TRBJ2-1; D possibly corresponds to TRBD1 (5 bases). The CDR3 runs 12 residues. CDR1 and CDR2 (germline): ENHRY, SYGVKD. Trimming took 2 bases from V and 7 from J, leaving 6 bases between them. The chain's CDR3 is CAISEKGNEQFF. For the CDR3, the DNA is TGTGCCATCAGTGAGAAGGGGAATGAGCAGTTCTTC.

This clone was picked up one time. This chain uses TRBV9 with TRBJ2-5, with 9 bases identical to TRBD2. The germline gives CDR1 SGDLS, CDR2 YYNGEE. With V trimmed by 2 bases and J by 4 bases, 3 bases remained unmatched. The CDR3 contains 14 residues. The CDR3 DNA is TGTGCCAGCAGCGTTGGACTAGCGACAGAGACCCAGTACTTC. Amino acids: CASSVGLATETQYF.

The chain has TRBV5-1 and TRBJ2-1; 9 nucleotides line up with TRBD1. The germline V gene has CDR1 SGHRS and CDR2 YFSETQ. V lost 0 bases to trimming and J lost 3 bases; unmatched junction nucleotides: 1. The CDR3 covers 15 residues. The DNA of the CDR3 is TGCGCCAGCAGCTTGGTGGGACAGGGCTACAATGAGCAGTTCTTC. Its translation is CASSLVGQGYNEQFF.

The chain has TRBV12-5 and TRBJ2-7; TRBD2 agrees at 11 bases. Germline V lookup: CDR1 LGHNT, CDR2 FRNRAP. The V and J ends lost 0 bases and 5 bases, in that order; junction bases with no gene match: 9. The CDR3 extends over 17 amino acids. CDR3: CASGLVLTSGGPHEQYF. The CDR3 region has the DNA TGTGCTAGTGGTTTGGTCCTCACTAGCGGGGGCCCCCACGAGCAGTACTTC.

The chain combines TRBV7-9 with TRBJ1-6; the D is unclear. This CDR3 contains 14 residues. V was trimmed by 5 bases and J by 5 bases, leaving 10 bases between them. Germline CDR1 reads SEHNR; CDR2 reads FQNEAQ (reference sequence). The CDR3 nucleotides are TGTGCCAGCAGCACCACTGAGAATAATTCACCCCTCCACTTT. Translation: CASSTTENNSPLHF.